This T cell receptor (beta chain) is drawn from a study of siplizumab effects on memory and regulatory T cells. The study assayed about 10^5 TCR templates per sample. Method: immunoSEQ multiplex PCR; TCRdb's copy keeps in-frame clones and lacks some. The data hold 87,000 or so clones, with nearly 95% observed a single time. Study-wide points: An assignable phenotype, naive or memory, was missing from roughly 76-95% of proliferating CD4+ or CD8+ clones. It seemed that naive T cells were more diverse than memory cells and were major contributors to the alloresponse.

A word on this clone: Antigen: not known.

The germline gives CDR1 MNHNS, CDR2 SASEGT. Trimming removed 2 bases from V and 4 bases from J; junction bases left unmatched: 7. The CDR3 has 16 amino acids. The sequence was collected from a human donor in good health. Sequencing was done on a sample of non-Treg CD4+ T cells sorted from blood. This chain connects TRBV6-1 to TRBJ1-4; 7 nucleotides align to TRBD1. CDR3: CASSEPRTGYNEKLFF. CDR3 bases: TGTGCCAGCAGTGAACCTCGGACAGGTTATAATGAAAAACTGTTTTTT.